The T cell receptor beta chain described here comes from a study of cytomegalovirus exposure and HLA in healthy donors. Points on this clone: Its antigen is unknown.

General study results and limits: Trimming of TCR beta V- and J-genes showed a link, identified in a later analysis, to a missense DCLRE1C variant. Sequences of the TCR beta chain were said to predict the HLA-A and HLA-B alleles of most subjects accurately. The number of N-insertions in an Asian-associated ancestry cluster was reportedly below the roughly 670-donor mean in a later analysis.

The CDR3 loop spans 13 amino acids. Germline V lookup: CDR1 GTSNPN, CDR2 SVGIG (reference sequence). V trimming: 7 bases; J trimming: 0 bases; junction bases outside the gene matches: 1. The PCR contained 60 Vbeta and 13 Jbeta primers. Here immunoSEQ multiplex PCR was the method, and the copy in TCRdb shows in-frame clones only, minus some. This sample's table has roughly 50,000 clones. The specimen sequenced was PBMCs. This clonotype was obtained from a woman between 35 and 50 years old in good health and CMV-seronegative. This chain connects TRBV30 to TRBJ2-2, with 8 bases that match TRBD2. The CDR3 DNA follows: TGTGCCTACGGGGGGGCGAACACCGGGGAGCTGTTTTTT. Its protein product is CAYGGANTGELFF.